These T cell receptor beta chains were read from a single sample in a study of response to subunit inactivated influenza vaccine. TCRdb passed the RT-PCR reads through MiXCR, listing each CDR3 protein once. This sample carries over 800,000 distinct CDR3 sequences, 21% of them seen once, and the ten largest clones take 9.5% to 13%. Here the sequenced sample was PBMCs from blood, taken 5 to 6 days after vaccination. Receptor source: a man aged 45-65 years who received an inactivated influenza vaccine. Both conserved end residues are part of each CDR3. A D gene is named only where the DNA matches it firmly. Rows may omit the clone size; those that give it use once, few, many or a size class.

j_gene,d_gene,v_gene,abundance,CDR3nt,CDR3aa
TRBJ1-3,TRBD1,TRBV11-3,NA,TGTGCCAGCTCCACAGGGGGCTCATCTGGAAACACCATATATTTT,CASSTGGSSGNTIYF
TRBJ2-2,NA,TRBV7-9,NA,TGTGCCAGCAGCTTAGGGGCATCCACCGGGGAGCTGTTTTTT,CASSLGASTGELFF
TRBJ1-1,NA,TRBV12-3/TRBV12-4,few,TGTGCCAGCAGTGTCCGGGACGGCCTCGGGTCTGAAGCTTTCTTT,CASSVRDGLGSEAFF
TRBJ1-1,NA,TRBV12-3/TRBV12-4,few,TGTGCCAGCATCAAGCAGGGGCCCACTGAAGCTTTCTTT,CASIKQGPTEAFF
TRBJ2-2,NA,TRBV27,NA,TGTGCCAGCAGTTTTCTAACAGGGAGCGGGGAGCTGTTTTTT,CASSFLTGSGELFF
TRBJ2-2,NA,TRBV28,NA,TGTGCCAGCAGTCGTCGGGTTCCCGGGGAGCTGTTTTTT,CASSRRVPGELFF
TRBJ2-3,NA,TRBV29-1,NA,TGCAGCGCTGTGGACATCTCCACAGATACGCAGTATTTT,CSAVDISTDTQYF
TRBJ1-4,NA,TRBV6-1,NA,TGTGCCAGCAGTGAAAACATCCGTGCAACTAATGAAAAACTGTTTTTT,CASSENIRATNEKLFF
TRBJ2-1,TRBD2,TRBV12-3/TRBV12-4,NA,TGTGCCAGCATAGAAATAGCGGGAGGTTTCTACAATGAGCAGTTCTTC,CASIEIAGGFYNEQFF
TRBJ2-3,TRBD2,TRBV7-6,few,TGTGCCAGTTCGACTAGCGGGGTCCTTACAGATACGCAGTATTTT,CASSTSGVLTDTQYF
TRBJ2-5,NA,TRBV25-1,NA,TGTGCCAGCAGCCAGGGTTTTTCGGGGGAGACCCAGTACTTC,CASSQGFSGETQYF
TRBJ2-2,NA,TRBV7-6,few,TGTGCCAGCAGTCTTAGTCGGGGAGACACCGGGGAGCTGTTTTTT,CASSLSRGDTGELFF
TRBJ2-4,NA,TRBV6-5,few,TGTGCCAGCAGTTACTCGGTCGTACCGGGAGCCAAAAACATTCAGTACTTC,CASSYSVVPGAKNIQYF
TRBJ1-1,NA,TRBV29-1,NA,TGCAGCGTTGCTAGGACAGTGATGAACACTGAAGCTTTCTTT,CSVARTVMNTEAFF
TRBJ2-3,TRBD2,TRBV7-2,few,TGTGCCAGCAGCTTGGGCGAGCGGGGGAGCACAGATACGCAGTATTTT,CASSLGERGSTDTQYF
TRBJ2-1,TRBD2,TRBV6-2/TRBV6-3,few,TGTGCCAGCAGTTACGACCGGGCGAAAACGTTTACTAGCGGGAGGGCTAGCTCCTACAATGAGCAGTTCTTC,CASSYDRAKTFTSGRASSYNEQFF
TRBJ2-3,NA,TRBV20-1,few,TGCAGTGCTAGAGATGGGGGGGCTATAGCAGATACGCAGTATTTT,CSARDGGAIADTQYF
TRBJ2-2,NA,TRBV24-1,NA,TGTGCCACCAGTGATTATCAGGGGAACACCGGGGAGCTGTTTTTT,CATSDYQGNTGELFF
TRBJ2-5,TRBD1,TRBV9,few,TGTGCCAGCAGCGAACCGGGACAGGGGATAGGAGAGACCCAGTACTTC,CASSEPGQGIGETQYF
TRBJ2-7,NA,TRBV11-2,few,TGTGCCAGCAGCGCCCTAGCAGGGTACGAGCAGTACTTC,CASSALAGYEQYF
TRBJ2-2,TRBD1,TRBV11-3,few,TGTGCCAGCAGCTTCGGACAGGGAACGACCGGGGAGCTGTTTTTT,CASSFGQGTTGELFF
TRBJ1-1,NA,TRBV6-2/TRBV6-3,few,TGTGCCAGCAGTAGACTGCACAGAGGGCCTGAAGCTTTCTTT,CASSRLHRGPEAFF
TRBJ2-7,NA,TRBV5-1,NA,TGCGCCAGCAAAGCTTTTGGCGCCTCCTACGAGCAGTACTTC,CASKAFGASYEQYF
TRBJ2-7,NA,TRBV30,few,TGTGCCTGGAGTGTACTTGGGGGCGCGAGGGAGCAGTACTTC,CAWSVLGGAREQYF
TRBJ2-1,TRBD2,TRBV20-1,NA,TGCAGTGCTAGACCGACTAGCGGGTACAATGAGCAGTTCTTC,CSARPTSGYNEQFF
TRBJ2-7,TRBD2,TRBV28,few,TGTGCCAGCCTTTTGGCGGGAGATCGCGAGCAGTACTTC,CASLLAGDREQYF
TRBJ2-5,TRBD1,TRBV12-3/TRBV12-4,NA,TGTGCCAGCAGTCCCAGGACAGGTGGACAAGAGACCCAGTACTTC,CASSPRTGGQETQYF
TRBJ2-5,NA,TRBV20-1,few,TGCAGTGCTATAGTCTATCAAGGGGCCCAGTACTTC,CSAIVYQGAQYF
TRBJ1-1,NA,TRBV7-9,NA,TGTGCCAGCAGCTTGGGCTTCGGGGGCACTGAAGCTTTCTTT,CASSLGFGGTEAFF
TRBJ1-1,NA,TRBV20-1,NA,TGCAGTGCTATGGGAAGGCTCACTGAAGCTTTCTTT,CSAMGRLTEAFF
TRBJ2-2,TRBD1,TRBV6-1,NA,TGTGCCAGCAGCCAACCCGGGACAGACAACACCGGGGAGCTGTTTTTT,CASSQPGTDNTGELFF
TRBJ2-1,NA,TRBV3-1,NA,TGTGCCAGCAGCCAAAGGTCGGGAGACAATGAGCAGTTCTTC,CASSQRSGDNEQFF
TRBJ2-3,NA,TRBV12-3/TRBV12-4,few,TGTGCCAGCAGGAGGGATTACACAGATACGCAGTATTTT,CASRRDYTDTQYF
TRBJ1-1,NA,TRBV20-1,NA,TGCAGTGCTAGATACAATTTGAGTACCGCTGAAGCTTTCTTT,CSARYNLSTAEAFF
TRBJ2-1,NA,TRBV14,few,TGTGCCAGCAGCCAAGGGAGAAAAAATGAGCAGTTCTTC,CASSQGRKNEQFF
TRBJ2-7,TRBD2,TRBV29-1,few,TGCAGCGTTAGCAGCGGGAGTGACGAGCAGTACTTC,CSVSSGSDEQYF
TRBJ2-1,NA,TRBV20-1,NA,TGCAGTGCTAGAGATTGGCGGAGCTCCTACAATGAGCAGTTCTTC,CSARDWRSSYNEQFF
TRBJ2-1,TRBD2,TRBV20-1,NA,TGCAGTGCTATATCACTAGCGGGTTACAATGAGCAGTTCTTC,CSAISLAGYNEQFF
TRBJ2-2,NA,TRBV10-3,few,TGTGCCATCAGTGAAGTAGGCAATTGGAACACCGGGGAGCTGTTTTTT,CAISEVGNWNTGELFF
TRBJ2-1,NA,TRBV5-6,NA,TGTGCCAGCAGCTTTACGGCAAAGCAGTTCTTC,CASSFTAKQFF
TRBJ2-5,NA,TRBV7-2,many,TGTGCCAGCAGCTGGGACAAGGGTATGGGAAGCCAAGAGACCCAGTACTTC,CASSWDKGMGSQETQYF
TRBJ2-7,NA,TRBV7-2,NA,TGTGCCAGCAGCCCCACTTCCTGGGGCGAGCAGTACTTC,CASSPTSWGEQYF
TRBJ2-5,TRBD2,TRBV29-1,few,TGCAGCGTTGATTTAGCGGGCTGGCCTCAAGAGACCCAGTACTTC,CSVDLAGWPQETQYF
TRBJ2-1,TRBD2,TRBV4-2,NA,TGTGCCAGCAGCCAAGATTCCCTAGCGGGGATGCGCTATGAGCAGTTCTTC,CASSQDSLAGMRYEQFF
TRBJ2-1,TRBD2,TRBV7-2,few,TGTGCCAGCAGCTTAGGTCGTCTAGCGGGAGACGATGAGCAGTTCTTC,CASSLGRLAGDDEQFF
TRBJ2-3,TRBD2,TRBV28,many,TGTGCCAGCAGTTTCGTTCTTCGGTTGGATTCGACTAGCCTCACAGATACGCAGTATTTT,CASSFVLRLDSTSLTDTQYF
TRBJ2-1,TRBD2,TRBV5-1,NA,TGCGCCAGCAGCTTGCTGGGGCGGGAGGGCCTCTACAATGAGCAGTTCTTC,CASSLLGREGLYNEQFF
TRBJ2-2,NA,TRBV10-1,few,TGCGCCGACCGGACTCGGGACAGCGGGGCCACCGGGGAGCTGTTTTTT,CADRTRDSGATGELFF
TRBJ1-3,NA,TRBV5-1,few,TGCGCCAGCAGTCAACAGGGTAACTCTGGAAACACCATATATTTT,CASSQQGNSGNTIYF
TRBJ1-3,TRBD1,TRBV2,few,TGTGCCAGCAGTGACCGGACAGGGTCGATCTCTGGAAACACCATATATTTT,CASSDRTGSISGNTIYF
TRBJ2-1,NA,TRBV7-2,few,TGTGCCAGCAGCTTAGCGTGGCAGAACAATGAGCAGTTCTTC,CASSLAWQNNEQFF
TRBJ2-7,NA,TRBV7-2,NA,TGTGCCAGCAGCTTATTTCAGGGGTTTGGTCTCCCTCAGTACTTC,CASSLFQGFGLPQYF